This TCR beta chain was identified during a study of cytomegalovirus exposure and HLA in healthy donors. General study results and limits: Specificity for CMV antigens was confirmed in vitro for three of the CMV-associated chains.

As concerns this clone: Its antigen remains unidentified.

Repertoires were generated with immunoSEQ multiplex PCR, while TCRdb's copy carries only in-frame clones and drops some. This sample has some 200,000 clones, with about four fifths found just once. Germline values: CDR1 LGHNA, CDR2 YSLEER. The V and J ends lost 4 bases and 5 bases, in that order; junction bases with no gene match: 7. This CDR3 spans 16 amino acids. The sample was PBMCs. The TCR was taken from a woman under 30 in good health and CMV-seropositive. The rearrangement joins TRBV4-3 to TRBJ2-3; 12 bases are shared with TRBD2. CDR3 coding DNA: TGCGCCAGCAGCCGGACTAGCGGGGCCCGGGGAGATACGCAGTATTTT. Encoded protein: CASSRTSGARGDTQYF.